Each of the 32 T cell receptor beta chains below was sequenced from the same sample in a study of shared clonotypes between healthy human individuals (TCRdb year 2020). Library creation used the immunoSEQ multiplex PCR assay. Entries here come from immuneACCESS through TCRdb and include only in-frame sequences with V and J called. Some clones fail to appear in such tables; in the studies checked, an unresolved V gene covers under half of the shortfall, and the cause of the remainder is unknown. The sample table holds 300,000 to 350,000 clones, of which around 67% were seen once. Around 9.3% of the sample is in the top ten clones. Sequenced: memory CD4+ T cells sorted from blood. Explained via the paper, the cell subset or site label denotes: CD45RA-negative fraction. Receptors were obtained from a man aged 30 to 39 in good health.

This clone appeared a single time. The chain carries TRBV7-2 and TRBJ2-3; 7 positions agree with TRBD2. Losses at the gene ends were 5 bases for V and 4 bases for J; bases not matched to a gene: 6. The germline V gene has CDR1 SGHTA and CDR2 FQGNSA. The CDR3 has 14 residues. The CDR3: CASSPGRAPDTQYF. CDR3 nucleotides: TGTGCCAGCAGCCCTGGGAGGGCCCCAGATACGCAGTATTTT.

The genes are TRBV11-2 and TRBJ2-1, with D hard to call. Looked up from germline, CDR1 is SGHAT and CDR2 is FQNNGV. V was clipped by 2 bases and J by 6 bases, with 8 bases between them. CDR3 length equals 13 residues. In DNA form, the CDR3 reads TGTGCCAGCAGCTTACTTACTCTCAATGAGCAGTTCTTC. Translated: CASSLLTLNEQFF.

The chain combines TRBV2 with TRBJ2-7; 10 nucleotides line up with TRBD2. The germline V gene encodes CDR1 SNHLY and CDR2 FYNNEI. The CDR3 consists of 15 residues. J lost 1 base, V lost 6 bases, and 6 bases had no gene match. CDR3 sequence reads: CASSPTSGNSYEQYF. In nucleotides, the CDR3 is TGTGCCAGCAGCCCAACTAGCGGGAATTCCTACGAGCAGTACTTC.

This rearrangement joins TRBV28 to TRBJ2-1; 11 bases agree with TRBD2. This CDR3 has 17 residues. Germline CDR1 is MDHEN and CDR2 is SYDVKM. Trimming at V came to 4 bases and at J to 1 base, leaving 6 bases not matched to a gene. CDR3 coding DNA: TGTGCCAGCAGTTCCTATCGACTAGCGGGATCCTACAATGAGCAGTTCTTC. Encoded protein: CASSSYRLAGSYNEQFF.

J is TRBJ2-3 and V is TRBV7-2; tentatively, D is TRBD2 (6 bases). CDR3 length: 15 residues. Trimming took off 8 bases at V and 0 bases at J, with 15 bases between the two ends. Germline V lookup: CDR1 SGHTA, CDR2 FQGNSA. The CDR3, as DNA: TGTGCCAGCGGAGGGAGGACTTCTAGCACAGATACGCAGTATTTT. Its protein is CASGGRTSSTDTQYF.

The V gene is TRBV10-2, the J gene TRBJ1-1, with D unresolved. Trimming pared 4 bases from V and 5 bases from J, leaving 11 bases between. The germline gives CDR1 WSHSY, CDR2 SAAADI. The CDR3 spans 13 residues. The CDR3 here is CASSATGGTEAFF. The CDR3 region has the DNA TGCGCCAGCAGTGCCACTGGAGGGACTGAAGCTTTCTTT.

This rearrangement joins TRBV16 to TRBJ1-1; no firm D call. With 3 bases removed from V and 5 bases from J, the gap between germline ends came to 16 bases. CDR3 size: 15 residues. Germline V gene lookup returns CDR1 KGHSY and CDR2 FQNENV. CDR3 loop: CASSQRAEVRTEAFF. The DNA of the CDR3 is TGTGCCAGCAGCCAGCGGGCCGAGGTTAGGACTGAAGCTTTCTTT. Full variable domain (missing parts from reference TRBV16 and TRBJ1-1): GEEVAQTPKHLVRGEGQKAKLYCAPIKGHSYVFWYQQVLKNEFKFLISFQNENVFDETGMPKERFSAKCLPNSPCSLEIQATKLEDSAVYFCASSQRAEVRTEAFFGQGTRLTVV.

Here the CDR3 reads CATSSFPYEQYF. In nucleotides, the CDR3 is TGTGCCACCAGCAGCTTCCCCTACGAGCAGTACTTC. The chain links TRBV15 to TRBJ2-7, with unresolved D. V dropped 3 bases and J dropped 2 bases, with 5 bases sitting between them. Per germline, CDR1 LNHNV and CDR2 YYDKDF (reference sequence). The length of the CDR3 is 12 residues.

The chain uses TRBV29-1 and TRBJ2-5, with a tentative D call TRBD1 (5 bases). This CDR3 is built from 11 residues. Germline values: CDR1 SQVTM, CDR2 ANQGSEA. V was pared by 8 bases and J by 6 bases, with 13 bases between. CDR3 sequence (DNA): TGCAGCAAAACCGCAGGGAAGACCCAGTACTTC. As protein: CSKTAGKTQYF.

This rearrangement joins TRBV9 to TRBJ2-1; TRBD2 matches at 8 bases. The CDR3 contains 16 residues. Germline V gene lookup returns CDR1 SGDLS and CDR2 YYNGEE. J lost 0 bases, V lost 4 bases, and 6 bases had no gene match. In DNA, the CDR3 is TGTGCCAGCAGCCCTTCTGGGACTAGCTCCTACAATGAGCAGTTCTTC. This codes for CASSPSGTSSYNEQFF.

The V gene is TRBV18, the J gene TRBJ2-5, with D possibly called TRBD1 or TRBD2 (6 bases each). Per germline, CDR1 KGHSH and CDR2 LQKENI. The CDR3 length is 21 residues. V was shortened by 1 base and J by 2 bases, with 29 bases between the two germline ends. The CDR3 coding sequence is TGTGCCAGCTCACCACGAGACTTAACGGGGGCAACACCGCCGGGGCAAGAGACCCAGTACTTC. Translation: CASSPRDLTGATPPGQETQYF.

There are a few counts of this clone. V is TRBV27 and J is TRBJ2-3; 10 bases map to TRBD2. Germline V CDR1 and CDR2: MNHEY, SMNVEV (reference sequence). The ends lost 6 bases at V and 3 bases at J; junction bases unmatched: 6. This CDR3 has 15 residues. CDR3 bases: TGTGCCAGCAGACTTACTAGCGGGGCGACAGATACGCAGTATTTT. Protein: CASRLTSGATDTQYF.

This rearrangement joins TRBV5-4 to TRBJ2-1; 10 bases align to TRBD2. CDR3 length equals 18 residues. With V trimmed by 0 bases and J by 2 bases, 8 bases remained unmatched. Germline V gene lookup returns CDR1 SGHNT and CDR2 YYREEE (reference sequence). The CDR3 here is CASSLESLAGVTYNEQFF. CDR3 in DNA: TGTGCCAGCAGCTTGGAGTCCCTAGCGGGAGTGACCTACAATGAGCAGTTCTTC.

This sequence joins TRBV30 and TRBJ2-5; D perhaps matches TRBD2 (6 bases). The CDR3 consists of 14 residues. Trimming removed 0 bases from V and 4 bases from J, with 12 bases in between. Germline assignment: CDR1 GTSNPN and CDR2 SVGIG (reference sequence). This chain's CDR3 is CAWSVGGMLETQYF. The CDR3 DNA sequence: TGTGCCTGGAGTGTAGGCGGGATGTTAGAGACCCAGTACTTC.

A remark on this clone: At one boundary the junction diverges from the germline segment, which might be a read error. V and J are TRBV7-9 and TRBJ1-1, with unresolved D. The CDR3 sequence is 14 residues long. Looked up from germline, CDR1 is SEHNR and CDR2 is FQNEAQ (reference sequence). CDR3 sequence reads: CANSPPGSNTEAFF. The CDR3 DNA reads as TGTGCCAACAGCCCCCCGGGGTCGAACACTGAAGCTTTCTTT.

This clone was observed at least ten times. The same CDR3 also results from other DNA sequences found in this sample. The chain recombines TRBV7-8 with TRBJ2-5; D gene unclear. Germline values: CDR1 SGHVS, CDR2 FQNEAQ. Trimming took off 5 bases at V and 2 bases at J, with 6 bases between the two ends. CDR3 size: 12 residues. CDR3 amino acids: CASSRDQETQYF. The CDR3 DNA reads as TGTGCCAGCAGCAGGGATCAAGAGACCCAGTACTTC. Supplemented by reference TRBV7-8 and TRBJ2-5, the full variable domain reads GAGVSQSPRYKVAKRGQDVALRCDPISGHVSLFWYQQALGQGPEFLTYFQNEAQLDKSGLPSDRFFAERPEGSVSTLKIQRTQQEDSAVYLCASSRDQETQYFGPGTRLLVL.

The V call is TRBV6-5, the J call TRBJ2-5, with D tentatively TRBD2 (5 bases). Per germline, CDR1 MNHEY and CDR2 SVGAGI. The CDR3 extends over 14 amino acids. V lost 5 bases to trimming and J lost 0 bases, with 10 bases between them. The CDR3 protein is CASSTWRYQETQYF. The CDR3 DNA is TGTGCCAGCAGTACCTGGAGGTACCAAGAGACCCAGTACTTC.

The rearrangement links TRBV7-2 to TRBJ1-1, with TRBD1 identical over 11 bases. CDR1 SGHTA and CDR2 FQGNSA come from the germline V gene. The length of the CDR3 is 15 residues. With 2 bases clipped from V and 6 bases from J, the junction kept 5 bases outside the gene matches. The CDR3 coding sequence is TGTGCCAGCAGCTTAACCGGGACAGGGGGGGCTGAAGCTTTCTTT. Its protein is CASSLTGTGGAEAFF.

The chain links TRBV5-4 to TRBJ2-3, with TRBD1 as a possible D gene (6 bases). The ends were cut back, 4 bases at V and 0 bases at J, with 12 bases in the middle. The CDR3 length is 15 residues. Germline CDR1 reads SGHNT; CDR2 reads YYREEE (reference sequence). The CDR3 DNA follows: TGTGCCAGCAGCATAGGACAGTCTAGCACAGATACGCAGTATTTT. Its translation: CASSIGQSSTDTQYF.

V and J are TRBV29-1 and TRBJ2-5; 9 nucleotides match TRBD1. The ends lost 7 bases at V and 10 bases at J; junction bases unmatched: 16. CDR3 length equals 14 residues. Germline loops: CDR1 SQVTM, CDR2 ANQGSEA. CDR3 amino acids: CSGGGQGESMDQYF. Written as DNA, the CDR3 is TGCAGCGGGGGGGGACAGGGAGAGAGCATGGACCAGTACTTC.

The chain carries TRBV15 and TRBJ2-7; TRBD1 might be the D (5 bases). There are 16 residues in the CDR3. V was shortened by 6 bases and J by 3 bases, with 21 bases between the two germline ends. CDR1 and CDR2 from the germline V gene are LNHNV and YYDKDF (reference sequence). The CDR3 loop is CATSSTPKGKFYEQYF. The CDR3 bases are TGTGCCACCAGTAGCACTCCTAAGGGGAAATTCTACGAGCAGTACTTC.

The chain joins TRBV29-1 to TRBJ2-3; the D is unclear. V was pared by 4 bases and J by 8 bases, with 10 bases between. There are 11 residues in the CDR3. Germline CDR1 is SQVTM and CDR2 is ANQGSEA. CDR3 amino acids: CSVGSSGTQYF. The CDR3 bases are TGCAGCGTTGGTTCCTCGGGTACGCAGTATTTT.

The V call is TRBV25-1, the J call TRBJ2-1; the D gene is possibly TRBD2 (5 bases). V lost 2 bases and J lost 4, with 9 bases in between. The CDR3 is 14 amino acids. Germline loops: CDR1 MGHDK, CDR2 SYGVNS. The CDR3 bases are TGTGCCAGCAGTGAAAGTGGGAGATACAATGAGCAGTTCTTC. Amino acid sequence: CASSESGRYNEQFF.

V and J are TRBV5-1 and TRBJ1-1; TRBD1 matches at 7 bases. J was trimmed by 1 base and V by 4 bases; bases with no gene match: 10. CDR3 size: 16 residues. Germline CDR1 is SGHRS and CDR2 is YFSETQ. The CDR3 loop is CASSRGQQVANTEAFF. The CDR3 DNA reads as TGCGCCAGCAGCCGGGGACAGCAAGTAGCGAACACTGAAGCTTTCTTT. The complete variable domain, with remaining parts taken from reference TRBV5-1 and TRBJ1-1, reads KAGVTQTPRYLIKTRGQQVTLSCSPISGHRSVSWYQQTPGQGLQFLFEYFSETQRNKGNFPGRFSGRQFSNSRSEMNVSTLELGDSALYLCASSRGQQVANTEAFFGQGTRLTVV.

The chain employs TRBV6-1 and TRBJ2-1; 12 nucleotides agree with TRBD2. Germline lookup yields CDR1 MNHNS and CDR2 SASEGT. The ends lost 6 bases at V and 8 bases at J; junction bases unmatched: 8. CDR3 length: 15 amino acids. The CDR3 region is CASRDPGLAGDEQFF. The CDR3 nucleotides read TGTGCCAGCAGAGATCCGGGACTAGCGGGCGATGAGCAGTTCTTC.

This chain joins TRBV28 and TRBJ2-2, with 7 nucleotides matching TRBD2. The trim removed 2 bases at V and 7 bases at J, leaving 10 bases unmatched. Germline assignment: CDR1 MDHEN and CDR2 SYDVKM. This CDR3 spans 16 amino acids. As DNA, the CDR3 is TGTGCCAGCAGTTTAACGGCGGGAGTGTTCTACGGGGAGCTGTTTTTT. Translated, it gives CASSLTAGVFYGELFF.

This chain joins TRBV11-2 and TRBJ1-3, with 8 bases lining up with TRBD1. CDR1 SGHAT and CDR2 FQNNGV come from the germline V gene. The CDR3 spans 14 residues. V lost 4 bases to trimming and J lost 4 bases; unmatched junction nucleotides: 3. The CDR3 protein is CASSSDRAGNTIYF. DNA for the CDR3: TGTGCCAGCAGCTCGGACAGGGCAGGAAACACCATATATTTT.

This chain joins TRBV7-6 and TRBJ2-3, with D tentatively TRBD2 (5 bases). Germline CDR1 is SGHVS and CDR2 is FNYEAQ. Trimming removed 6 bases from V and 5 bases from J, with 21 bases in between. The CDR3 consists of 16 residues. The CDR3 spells CASRSAGGPAGDTQYF. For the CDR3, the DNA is TGTGCCAGCAGGTCCGCAGGAGGACCGGCAGGAGATACGCAGTATTTT.

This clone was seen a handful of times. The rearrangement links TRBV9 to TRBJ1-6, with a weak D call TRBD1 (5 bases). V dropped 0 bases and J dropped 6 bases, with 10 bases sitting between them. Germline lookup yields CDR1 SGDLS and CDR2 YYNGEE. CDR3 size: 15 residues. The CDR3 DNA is TGTGCCAGCAGCGTAGCTGTGGGGGGTAATTCACCCCTCCACTTT. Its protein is CASSVAVGGNSPLHF. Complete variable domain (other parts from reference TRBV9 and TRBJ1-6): DSGVTQTPKHLITATGQRVTLRCSPRSGDLSVYWYQQSLDQGLQFLIQYYNGEERAKGNILERFSAQQFPDLHSELNLSSLELGDSALYFCASSVAVGGNSPLHFGNGTRLTVT.

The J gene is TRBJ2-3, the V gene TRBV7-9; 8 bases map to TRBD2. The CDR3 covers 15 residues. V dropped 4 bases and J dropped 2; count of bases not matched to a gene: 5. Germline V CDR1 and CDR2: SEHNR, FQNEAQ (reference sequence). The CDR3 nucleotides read TGTGCCAGCAGCTCCTATAGCGGGGACACAGATACGCAGTATTTT. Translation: CASSSYSGDTDTQYF.

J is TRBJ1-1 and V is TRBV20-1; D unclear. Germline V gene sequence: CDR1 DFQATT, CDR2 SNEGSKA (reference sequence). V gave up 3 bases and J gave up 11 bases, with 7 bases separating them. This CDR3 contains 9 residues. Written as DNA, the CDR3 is TGCAGTGCTAGCTATGATGCTTTCTTT. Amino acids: CSASYDAFF.

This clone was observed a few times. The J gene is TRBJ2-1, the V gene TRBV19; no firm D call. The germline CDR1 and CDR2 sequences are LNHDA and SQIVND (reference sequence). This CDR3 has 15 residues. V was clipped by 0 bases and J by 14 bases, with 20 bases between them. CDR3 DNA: TGTGCCAGTAGTATAGAAGTTAGGCCCATCAGAGGAGAGTTCTTC. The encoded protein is CASSIEVRPIRGEFF.